The rows below give T cell receptor beta chains drawn from one sample of a study of shared clonotypes between healthy human individuals. Only in-frame clones appear in the TCRdb table, and some are missing; sequencing was by immunoSEQ multiplex PCR. Of more than 400,000 clones listed, more than 65% are singletons. Sequencing was carried out using PBMCs. The receptors here all came from a woman aged 40 to 50 in good health. Some clones in this sample may be carry-over from other donors' samples. Both conserved end residues are part of each CDR3. Fields, in order: V gene, clone size, J gene, D gene, CDR3 DNA, CDR3 protein. A D gene is named only where the DNA matches it firmly. Clone sizes are given selectively: once, few, many, or a class where the clone is expanded.

TRBV5-4	NA	TRBJ2-1	NA	TGTGCCAGCAGCTTGGTATCGGGAAACAATGAGCAGTTCTTC	CASSLVSGNNEQFF
TRBV18	NA	TRBJ2-7	TRBD1	TGTGCCAGCTCACTGACAGGGGGCGCTCACGAGCAGTACTTC	CASSLTGGAHEQYF
TRBV7-3	NA	TRBJ2-2	TRBD2	TGTGCCAGCAGCTTCGGGACTAGCGGCACCGGGGAGCTGTTTTTT	CASSFGTSGTGELFF
TRBV7-9	few	TRBJ1-2	TRBD1	TGTGCCAGCTCGACAGGGAATGACTATGGCTACACCTTC	CASSTGNDYGYTF
TRBV7-9	NA	TRBJ1-2	NA	TGTGCCAGCAGCTTAGTTGGATCATCTAACTATGGCTACACCTTC	CASSLVGSSNYGYTF
TRBV11-2	NA	TRBJ1-1	NA	TGTGCCAGCAGCTCCCGTCCGTCGGGGGCGAACACTGAAGCTTTCTTT	CASSSRPSGANTEAFF
TRBV18	NA	TRBJ2-1	NA	TGTGCCAGCTCACCACCGGACCTTGCCCATGAGCAGTTCTTC	CASSPPDLAHEQFF
TRBV5-4	NA	TRBJ1-4	NA	TGTGCCAGCAGCTTGGCCGGGAATGAAAAACTGTTTTTT	CASSLAGNEKLFF
TRBV10-2	NA	TRBJ1-1	TRBD1	TGCGCCAGCAGTGACCAGGGACAGATTAACACTGAAGCTTTCTTT	CASSDQGQINTEAFF
TRBV19	many	TRBJ2-2	TRBD1	TGTGCCACCGCCGGGACAGGGTGGGCCGGGGAGCTGTTTTTT	CATAGTGWAGELFF
TRBV9	NA	TRBJ2-2	NA	TGTGCCAGCAGCTTGCGGACGGCTAACACCGGGGAGCTGTTTTTT	CASSLRTANTGELFF
TRBV4-3	NA	TRBJ2-1	NA	TGCGCCAGCAGCCAAGCCGACCGGTCCTACAATGAGCAGTTCTTC	CASSQADRSYNEQFF
TRBV4-3	NA	TRBJ2-3	NA	TGCGCCAGCAGCCAAGGTAGTAGGGAGGAGGATACGCAGTATTTT	CASSQGSREEDTQYF
TRBV9	NA	TRBJ2-7	TRBD2	TGTGCCAGCAGCGCGGGACTAGCGGGTTCCTACGAGCAGTACTTC	CASSAGLAGSYEQYF
TRBV7-3	NA	TRBJ1-5	NA	TGTGCCAGCAGCCGACTAAATGGTCCGGGTCAGCCCCAGCATTTT	CASSRLNGPGQPQHF
TRBV28	once	TRBJ1-1	NA	TGTGCCAGCAGTTTGCCACCGGGAGAGGGTCGGACTGAAGCTTTCTTT	CASSLPPGEGRTEAFF
TRBV4-2	NA	TRBJ2-3	NA	TGTGCCAGCAGCCAAGAGCAGCACCGCGCAGATACGCAGTATTTT	CASSQEQHRADTQYF
TRBV2	NA	TRBJ2-5	TRBD2	TGTGCCAGTCTGGGACTAGCGGGATTCCTCAGCCAGTACTTC	CASLGLAGFLSQYF
TRBV7-2	NA	TRBJ2-1	NA	TGTGCCAGCACCTCGATGGTCTACAATGAGCAGTTCTTC	CASTSMVYNEQFF
TRBV10-1	NA	TRBJ2-2	NA	TGCGCCAGCAGTGAGGGGAGCGGTACCGGGGAGCTGTTTTTT	CASSEGSGTGELFF
TRBV6-1	NA	TRBJ2-7	NA	TGTGCCAGCAGTGAAGACGTTCCGGGGCTCGAGCAGTACTTC	CASSEDVPGLEQYF
TRBV7-8	few	TRBJ2-7	TRBD1	TGTGCCAGCAGCGCACAGGGGGCGATAGGAAGCGAGCAGTACTTC	CASSAQGAIGSEQYF
TRBV19	NA	TRBJ2-4	NA	TGTGCCAGTAGCCCTATCCGGGACCTAAACCAACAGAACATTCAGTACTTC	CASSPIRDLNQQNIQYF